Listed below are T cell receptor beta chains from one sample, sequenced in a study of OX40 agonist ivuxolimab in advanced cancers. Clones were sequenced by immunoSEQ multiplex PCR, and TCRdb holds only the in-frame ones, with some missing. The data show around 62,000 clones, with 65% to 90% seen just once and 2% to 3% held by the top ten. This sample comprised CD4+ or CD8+ T cells sorted from blood, obtained in a trial of the OX40 agonist ivuxolimab. The receptors here all came from an adult with an advanced solid tumor such as melanoma, head and neck, liver or kidney cancer. The CDR3 runs from the conserved cysteine through the conserved F or W. Each record gives: clone size, V gene, J gene, CDR3 protein. Size tells how often a clone was seen (once, few, many) or the class of an expanded clone, and some rows leave it out.

clone size: NA; V gene: TRBV5-1; J gene: TRBJ2-7; CDR3 protein: CASSLYRGTYEQYF
clone size: NA; V gene: TRBV29-1; J gene: TRBJ1-3; CDR3 protein: CSGGGTADTIYF
clone size: NA; V gene: TRBV7-2; J gene: TRBJ2-1; CDR3 protein: CASSLAILVNEQFF
clone size: few; V gene: TRBV7-9; J gene: TRBJ1-1; CDR3 protein: CASSLATGLNTEAFF
clone size: NA; V gene: TRBV9; J gene: TRBJ2-2; CDR3 protein: CASSLGGTGELFF
clone size: NA; V gene: TRBV21-1; J gene: TRBJ2-7; CDR3 protein: CASSKPPVRGFLSEQYF
clone size: NA; V gene: TRBV2; J gene: TRBJ1-5; CDR3 protein: CASRPGRLGQPQHF
clone size: NA; V gene: TRBV29-1; J gene: TRBJ2-6; CDR3 protein: CSVTGTDYSGANVLTF
clone size: NA; V gene: TRBV11-2; J gene: TRBJ1-6; CDR3 protein: CASSLIDYNSPLHF
clone size: NA; V gene: TRBV7-8; J gene: TRBJ1-3; CDR3 protein: CASSFGGSGNTIYF
clone size: NA; V gene: TRBV28; J gene: TRBJ1-2; CDR3 protein: CASSFPGTGPGGYTF
clone size: NA; V gene: TRBV12-5; J gene: TRBJ1-4; CDR3 protein: CASGLSSRRSGGEKLFF
clone size: NA; V gene: TRBV7-2; J gene: TRBJ2-1; CDR3 protein: CASSLQRAGANNEQFF
clone size: once; V gene: TRBV6-6; J gene: TRBJ1-3; CDR3 protein: CASSRGGGNRNTIYF
clone size: NA; V gene: TRBV2; J gene: TRBJ1-5; CDR3 protein: CASRGSAGSNQPQHF
clone size: NA; V gene: TRBV6-5; J gene: TRBJ1-1; CDR3 protein: CASSYSREASTEAFF
clone size: NA; V gene: TRBV7-2; J gene: TRBJ1-2; CDR3 protein: CASSRQRNGYTF
clone size: few; V gene: TRBV21-1; J gene: TRBJ1-6; CDR3 protein: CASSKGYVWVLDSPLHF
clone size: once; V gene: TRBV7-2; J gene: TRBJ2-1; CDR3 protein: CASSLPLGDFNEQFF
clone size: NA; V gene: TRBV19; J gene: TRBJ1-2; CDR3 protein: CASSKNEDRGSDGYTF
clone size: once; V gene: TRBV6-5; J gene: TRBJ1-1; CDR3 protein: CASSYRGPNTEAFF
clone size: NA; V gene: TRBV19; J gene: TRBJ1-1; CDR3 protein: CASSIFGQGVTEAFF
clone size: NA; V gene: TRBV6-1; J gene: TRBJ1-2; CDR3 protein: CASVGGSYGYTF
clone size: NA; V gene: TRBV25-1; J gene: TRBJ1-1; CDR3 protein: CASSEWASPNTEAFF
clone size: once; V gene: TRBV19; J gene: TRBJ1-4; CDR3 protein: CASSGRGPNEKLFF
clone size: NA; V gene: TRBV5-1; J gene: TRBJ2-7; CDR3 protein: CASNQEGTPYEQYF
clone size: NA; V gene: TRBV10-3; J gene: TRBJ1-2; CDR3 protein: CASVSPSTVGYGYTF
clone size: NA; V gene: TRBV12-5; J gene: TRBJ2-1; CDR3 protein: CASALAGGYNEQFF
clone size: NA; V gene: TRBV9; J gene: TRBJ2-5; CDR3 protein: CASSSGPMGETQYF
clone size: NA; V gene: TRBV19; J gene: TRBJ1-1; CDR3 protein: CASSGREPFF
clone size: NA; V gene: TRBV19; J gene: TRBJ1-3; CDR3 protein: CASVPGQWFGNTIYF
clone size: NA; V gene: TRBV14; J gene: TRBJ1-2; CDR3 protein: CASSQDLGPGGGYTF
clone size: NA; V gene: TRBV28; J gene: TRBJ1-4; CDR3 protein: CASREGATNEKLFF
clone size: NA; V gene: TRBV7-3; J gene: TRBJ1-1; CDR3 protein: CASSLTPPGQGEAFF
clone size: NA; V gene: TRBV5-1; J gene: TRBJ2-5; CDR3 protein: CASSLVGGQETQYF